These T cell receptor beta chains were read from a single sample in a study of blood T cell repertoires in COVID-19. Sequenced by immunoSEQ multiplex PCR; TCRdb stores in-frame clones only, minus some. The sample includes about 220,000 clones, 70% to 85% of them seen just once. The sequenced sample consisted of peripheral blood. The receptors derive from a man aged 45-65 years with active or convalescent COVID-19. The CDR3 runs from the conserved cysteine through the conserved F or W. Fields, in order: CDR3 length, J gene, V gene, D gene, clone size, CDR3 DNA, CDR3 protein. D genes are given only for firm matches. Not every row has a clone size; where given, it reads once, few, many or a size class.

len: 14
j_gene: TRBJ2-5
v_gene: TRBV5-1
d_gene: TRBD2
abundance: once
CDR3nt: TGCGCCAGCAGCTTGGCCCCGGGGGGAGAGACCCAGTACTTC
CDR3aa: CASSLAPGGETQYF

len: 14
j_gene: TRBJ1-1
v_gene: TRBV9
d_gene: .
abundance: once
CDR3nt: TGTGCCAGCAGCGGACAGAGTATGAACACTGAAGCTTTCTTT
CDR3aa: CASSGQSMNTEAFF

len: 14
j_gene: TRBJ1-2
v_gene: TRBV7-2
d_gene: .
abundance: .
CDR3nt: TGTGCCAGCAGCTCCCCAGCAACAGAGCATGGCTACACCTTC
CDR3aa: CASSSPATEHGYTF

len: 13
j_gene: TRBJ1-2
v_gene: TRBV5-4
d_gene: TRBD1
abundance: .
CDR3nt: TGTGCCAGCAGCTCGGGACAGAACTATGGCTACACCTTC
CDR3aa: CASSSGQNYGYTF

len: 14
j_gene: TRBJ1-1
v_gene: TRBV5-1
d_gene: .
abundance: .
CDR3nt: TGCGCCAGCAGCTTAGGGATCCCGGGAACTGAAGCTTTCTTT
CDR3aa: CASSLGIPGTEAFF

len: 15
j_gene: TRBJ2-2
v_gene: TRBV15
d_gene: TRBD2
abundance: .
CDR3nt: TGTGCCACCAGCAGGGGCGGACTAGCGCCCGGGGAGCTGTTTTTT
CDR3aa: CATSRGGLAPGELFF

len: 15
j_gene: TRBJ2-5
v_gene: TRBV5-1
d_gene: TRBD2
abundance: .
CDR3nt: TGCGCCAGCAGCTTTGTAGCGGGGGGCGCAGAGACCCAGTACTTC
CDR3aa: CASSFVAGGAETQYF

len: 13
j_gene: TRBJ2-7
v_gene: TRBV20-1
d_gene: .
abundance: .
CDR3nt: TGCAGTGCTAGTGGTCTGTTAGCCCACGAGCAGTACTTC
CDR3aa: CSASGLLAHEQYF

len: 15
j_gene: TRBJ1-3
v_gene: TRBV6-6
d_gene: TRBD1
abundance: .
CDR3nt: TGTGCCAGCAGTCCCGGGACAGGGAATGGAAACACCATATATTTT
CDR3aa: CASSPGTGNGNTIYF

len: 15
j_gene: TRBJ1-1
v_gene: TRBV6-5
d_gene: .
abundance: .
CDR3nt: TGTGCCAGCAGTTACTCCAAAACCTGGCCTCAAAAAGCTTTCTTT
CDR3aa: CASSYSKTWPQKAFF

len: 13
j_gene: TRBJ1-2
v_gene: TRBV12-3/TRBV12-4
d_gene: .
abundance: .
CDR3nt: TGTGCCAGCAGTTCAGGGACAACCGGCGGCTACACCTTC
CDR3aa: CASSSGTTGGYTF

len: 15
j_gene: TRBJ2-1
v_gene: TRBV7-9
d_gene: TRBD2
abundance: .
CDR3nt: TGTGCCAGCAGCAAGCTAGCGGGCGCTTACAATGAGCAGTTCTTC
CDR3aa: CASSKLAGAYNEQFF

len: 12
j_gene: TRBJ1-4
v_gene: TRBV30
d_gene: .
abundance: .
CDR3nt: TGTGCCTGGAGTGTACAGGGTGAAAAACTGTTTTTT
CDR3aa: CAWSVQGEKLFF

len: 14
j_gene: TRBJ1-2
v_gene: TRBV21-1
d_gene: .
abundance: few
CDR3nt: TGTGCCAGCAGCAAATGGGAGGGGGACAGGGGCTACACCTTC
CDR3aa: CASSKWEGDRGYTF

len: 16
j_gene: TRBJ2-2
v_gene: TRBV19
d_gene: .
abundance: .
CDR3nt: TGTGCCAGTAGGACGGGTCTGAGGGCCAACACCGGGGAGCTGTTTTTT
CDR3aa: CASRTGLRANTGELFF

len: 14
j_gene: TRBJ1-3
v_gene: TRBV5-1
d_gene: .
abundance: few
CDR3nt: TGCGCCAGCAGCTTAATAGGCAGGGTTGGCACCATATATTTT
CDR3aa: CASSLIGRVGTIYF

len: 15
j_gene: TRBJ1-6
v_gene: TRBV28
d_gene: .
abundance: .
CDR3nt: TGTGCCAGCAGTTACGGGGGGTTAGGTAATTCACCCCTCCACTTT
CDR3aa: CASSYGGLGNSPLHF

len: 17
j_gene: TRBJ2-7
v_gene: TRBV13
d_gene: TRBD2
abundance: .
CDR3nt: TGTGCCAGCAGCCGCCGGGGTCTAGCGGGGGGATCCTACGAGCAGTACTTC
CDR3aa: CASSRRGLAGGSYEQYF

len: 12
j_gene: TRBJ2-7
v_gene: TRBV2
d_gene: .
abundance: .
CDR3nt: TGTGCCAGCAGAGAGGTCGACGGGGAGCAGTACTTC
CDR3aa: CASREVDGEQYF

len: 16
j_gene: TRBJ1-6
v_gene: TRBV28
d_gene: TRBD1
abundance: .
CDR3nt: TGTGCCAGCAGTTCCCCAGACAGGGAATTCAGTTCACCCCTCCACTTT
CDR3aa: CASSSPDREFSSPLHF